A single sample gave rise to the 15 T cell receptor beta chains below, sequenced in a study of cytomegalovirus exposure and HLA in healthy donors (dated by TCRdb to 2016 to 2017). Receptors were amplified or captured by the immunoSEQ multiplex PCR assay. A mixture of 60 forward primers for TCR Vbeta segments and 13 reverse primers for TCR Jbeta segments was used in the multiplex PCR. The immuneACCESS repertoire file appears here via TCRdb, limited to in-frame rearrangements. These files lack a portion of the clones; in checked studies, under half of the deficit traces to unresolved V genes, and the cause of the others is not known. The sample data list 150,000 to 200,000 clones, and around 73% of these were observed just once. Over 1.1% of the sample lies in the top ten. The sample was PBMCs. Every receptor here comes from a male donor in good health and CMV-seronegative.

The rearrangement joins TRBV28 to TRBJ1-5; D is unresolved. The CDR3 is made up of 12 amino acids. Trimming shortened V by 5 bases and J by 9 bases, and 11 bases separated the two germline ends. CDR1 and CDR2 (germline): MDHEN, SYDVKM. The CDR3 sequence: CASSAPRGPQHF. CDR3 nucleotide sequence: TGTGCCAGCAGTGCTCCTCGCGGGCCCCAGCATTTT.

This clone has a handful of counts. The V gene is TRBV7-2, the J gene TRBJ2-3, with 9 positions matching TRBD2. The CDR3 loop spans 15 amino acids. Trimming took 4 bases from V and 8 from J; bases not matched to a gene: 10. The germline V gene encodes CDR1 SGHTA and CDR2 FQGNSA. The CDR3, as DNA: TGTGCCAGCAGCTCGACCTCTAGCGGGGTGGGTACGCAGTATTTT. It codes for CASSSTSSGVGTQYF.

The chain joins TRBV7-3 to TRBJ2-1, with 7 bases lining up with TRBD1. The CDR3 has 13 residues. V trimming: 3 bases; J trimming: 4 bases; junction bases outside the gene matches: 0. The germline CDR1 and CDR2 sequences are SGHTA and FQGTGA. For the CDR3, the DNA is TGTGCCAGCAGCTTGGGACAGTACAATGAGCAGTTCTTC. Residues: CASSLGQYNEQFF.

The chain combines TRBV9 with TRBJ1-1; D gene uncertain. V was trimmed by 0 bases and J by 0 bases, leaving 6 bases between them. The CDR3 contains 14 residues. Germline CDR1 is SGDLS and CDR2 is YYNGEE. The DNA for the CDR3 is TGTGCCAGCAGCGTAGGGCAGATGAACACTGAAGCTTTCTTT. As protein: CASSVGQMNTEAFF.

This CDR3 is CASSFGQGGLLNTEAFF. The CDR3 DNA reads as TGTGCCAGCAGCTTCGGACAGGGGGGATTATTGAACACTGAAGCTTTCTTT. This chain uses TRBV9 with TRBJ1-1; 10 bases line up with TRBD1. After removal of 4 bases from V and 0 bases from J, the junction contained 9 bases not matched to a gene. The CDR3 is made up of 17 amino acids. Germline CDR1 and CDR2: SGDLS and YYNGEE.

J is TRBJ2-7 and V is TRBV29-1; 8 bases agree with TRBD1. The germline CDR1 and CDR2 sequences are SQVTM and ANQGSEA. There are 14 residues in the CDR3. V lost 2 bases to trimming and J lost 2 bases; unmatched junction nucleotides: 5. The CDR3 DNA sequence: TGCAGCGTTGAATCTGGACAGGGCGCCTACGAGCAGTACTTC. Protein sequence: CSVESGQGAYEQYF.

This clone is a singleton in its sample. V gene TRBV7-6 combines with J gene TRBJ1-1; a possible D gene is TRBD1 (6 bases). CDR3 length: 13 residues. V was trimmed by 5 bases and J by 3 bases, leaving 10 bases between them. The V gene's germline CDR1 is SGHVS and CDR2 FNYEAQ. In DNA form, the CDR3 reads TGTGCCAGCAGCGCGACAGGCTACACTGAAGCTTTCTTT. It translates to CASSATGYTEAFF.

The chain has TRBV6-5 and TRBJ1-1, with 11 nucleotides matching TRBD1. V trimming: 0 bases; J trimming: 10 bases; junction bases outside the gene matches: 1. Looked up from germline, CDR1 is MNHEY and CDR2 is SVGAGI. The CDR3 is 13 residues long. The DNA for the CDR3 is TGTGCCAGCAGTTACTCAGGGACAGGGGGAGCTTTCTTT. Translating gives CASSYSGTGGAFF.

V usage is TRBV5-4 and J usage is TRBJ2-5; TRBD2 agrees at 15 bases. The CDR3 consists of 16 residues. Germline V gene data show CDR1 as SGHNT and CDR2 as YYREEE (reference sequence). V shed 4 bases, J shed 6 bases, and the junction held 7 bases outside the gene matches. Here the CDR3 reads CASSLGLAGGPKTQYF. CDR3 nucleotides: TGTGCCAGCAGCCTCGGACTAGCGGGGGGGCCGAAGACCCAGTACTTC.

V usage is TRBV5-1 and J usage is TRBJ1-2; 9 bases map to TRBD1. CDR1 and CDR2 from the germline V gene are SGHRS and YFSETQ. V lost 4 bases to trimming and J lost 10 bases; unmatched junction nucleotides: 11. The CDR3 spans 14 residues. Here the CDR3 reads CASSPGTGMDVYTF. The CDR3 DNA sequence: TGCGCCAGCAGCCCCGGGACAGGGATGGATGTCTACACCTTC.

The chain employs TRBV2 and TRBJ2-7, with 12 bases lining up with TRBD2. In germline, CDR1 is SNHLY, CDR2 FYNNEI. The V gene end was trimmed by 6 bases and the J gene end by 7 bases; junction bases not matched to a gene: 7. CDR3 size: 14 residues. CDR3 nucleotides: TGTGCCAGCAGGACTAGCGGGGGCTCCGGAGAGCAGTACTTC. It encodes CASRTSGGSGEQYF. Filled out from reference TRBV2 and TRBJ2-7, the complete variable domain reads EPEVTQTPSHQVTQMGQEVILRCVPISNHLYFYWYRQILGQKVEFLVSFYNNEISEKSEIFDDQFSVERPDGSNFTLKIRSTKLEDSAMYFCASRTSGGSGEQYFGPGTRLTVT.

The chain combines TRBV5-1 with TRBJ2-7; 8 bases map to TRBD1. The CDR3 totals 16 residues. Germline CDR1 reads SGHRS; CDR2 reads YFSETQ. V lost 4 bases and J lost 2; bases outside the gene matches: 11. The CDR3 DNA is TGCGCCAGCAGCCGATTACAGGGGGTAGCCACCTACGAGCAGTACTTC. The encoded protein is CASSRLQGVATYEQYF.

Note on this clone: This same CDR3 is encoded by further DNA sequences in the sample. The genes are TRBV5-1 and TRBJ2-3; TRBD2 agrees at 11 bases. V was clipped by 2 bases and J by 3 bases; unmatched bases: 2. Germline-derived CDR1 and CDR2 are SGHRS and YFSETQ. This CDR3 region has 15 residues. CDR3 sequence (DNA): TGCGCCAGCAGCTTTCTAGCGGGAGGAACAGATACGCAGTATTTT. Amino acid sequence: CASSFLAGGTDTQYF.

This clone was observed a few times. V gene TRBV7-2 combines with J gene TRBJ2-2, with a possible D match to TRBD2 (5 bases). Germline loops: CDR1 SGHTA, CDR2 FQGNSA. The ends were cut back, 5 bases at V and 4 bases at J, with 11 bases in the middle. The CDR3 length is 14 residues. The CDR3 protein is CASSRSGPTGELFF. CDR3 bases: TGTGCCAGCAGCCGCAGCGGACCCACCGGGGAGCTGTTTTTT.

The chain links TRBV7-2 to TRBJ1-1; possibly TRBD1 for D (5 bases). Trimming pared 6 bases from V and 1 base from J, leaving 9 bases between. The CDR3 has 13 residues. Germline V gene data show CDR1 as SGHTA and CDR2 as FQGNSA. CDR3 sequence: CASRSDRNTEAFF. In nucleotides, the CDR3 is TGTGCCAGCAGATCTGACAGGAACACTGAAGCTTTCTTT.